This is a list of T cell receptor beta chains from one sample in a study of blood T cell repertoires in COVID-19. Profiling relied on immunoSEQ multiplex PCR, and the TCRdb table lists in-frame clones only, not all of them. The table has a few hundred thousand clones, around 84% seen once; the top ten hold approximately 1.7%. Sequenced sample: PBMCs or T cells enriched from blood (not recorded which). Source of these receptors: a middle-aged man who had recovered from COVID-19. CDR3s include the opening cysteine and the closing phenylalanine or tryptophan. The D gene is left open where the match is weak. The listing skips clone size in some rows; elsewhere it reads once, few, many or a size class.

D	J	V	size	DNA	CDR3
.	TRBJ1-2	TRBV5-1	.	TGCGCCAGCAGCTTGGGCGGAGATGGCTACACCTTC	CASSLGGDGYTF
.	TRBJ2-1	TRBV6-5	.	TGTGCCAGCAGGGTGACTAGCTCCTACAATGAGCAGTTCTTC	CASRVTSSYNEQFF
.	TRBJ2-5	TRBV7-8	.	TGTGCCAGCAGCCCCATTGAGACCCAGTACTTC	CASSPIETQYF
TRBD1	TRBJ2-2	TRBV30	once	TGTGCCTATCGGGACAGGTCGAACACCGGGGAGCTGTTTTTT	CAYRDRSNTGELFF
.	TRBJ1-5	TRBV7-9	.	TGTGCCAGCAGCCCCGATGGAGCAGGGCCCTATCAGCCCCAGCATTTT	CASSPDGAGPYQPQHF
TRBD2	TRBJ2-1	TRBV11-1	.	TGTGCCAGCAGTAAGGGACTAGCGGGGGACAATGAGCAGTTCTTC	CASSKGLAGDNEQFF
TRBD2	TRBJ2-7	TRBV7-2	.	TGTGCCAGCAGCCCAGACGGCGGGAGGGCCTACGAGCAGTACTTC	CASSPDGGRAYEQYF
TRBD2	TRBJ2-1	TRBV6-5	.	TGTGCCAGCAGGGGGCCGGAGCGGGAGATCAATGAGCAGTTCTTC	CASRGPEREINEQFF
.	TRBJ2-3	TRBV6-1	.	TGTGCCAGCAGTGAATGGGGACACGTTAATACGCAGTATTTT	CASSEWGHVNTQYF
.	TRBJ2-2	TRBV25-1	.	TGTGCCAGCTCCTTGGGGGGGGCGCCTAACACCGGGGAGCTGTTTTTT	CASSLGGAPNTGELFF
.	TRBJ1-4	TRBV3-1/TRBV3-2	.	TGTGCCAGCAGCCAAAGATCGGAACAGGGTGGTGCGTTTTTT	CASSQRSEQGGAFF
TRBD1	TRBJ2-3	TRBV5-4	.	TGTGCCAGCAGCACCCGGACAGGGGGAGCAGATACGCAGTATTTT	CASSTRTGGADTQYF
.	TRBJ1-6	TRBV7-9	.	TGTGCCAGCAGCATTCAGCTCGGGAGATATAATTCACCCCTCCACTTT	CASSIQLGRYNSPLHF
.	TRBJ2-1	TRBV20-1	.	TGCAGTGCTCCCGAAGGGCTAGCGCAGTTCTTC	CSAPEGLAQFF
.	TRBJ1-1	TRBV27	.	TGTGCCAGCAGTACTTGGGGGCGGAACACTGAAGCTTTCTTT	CASSTWGRNTEAFF
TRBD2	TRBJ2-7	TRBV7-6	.	TGTGCCAGCAGCACCGGACTAGCGGGGACCTACGAGCAGTACTTC	CASSTGLAGTYEQYF
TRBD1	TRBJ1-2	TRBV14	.	TGTGCCAGCAGCCCCCGACAGGGGTATGATGGCTACACCTTC	CASSPRQGYDGYTF
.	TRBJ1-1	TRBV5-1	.	TGCGCCAGCAGCCCTGGTGGCGGGAACACTGAAGCTTTCTTT	CASSPGGGNTEAFF
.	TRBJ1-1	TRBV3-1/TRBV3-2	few	TGTGCCAGCAGCCAAGTACCCATCAGGAACACTGAAGCTTTCTTT	CASSQVPIRNTEAFF
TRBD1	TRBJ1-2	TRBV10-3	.	TGTGCCATCAACCCGGGACAGGAGAATGGGGGCTACACCTTC	CAINPGQENGGYTF
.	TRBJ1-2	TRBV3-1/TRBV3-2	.	TGTGCCAGCAGCCCCAACAGGGATACGGACTATGGCTACACCTTC	CASSPNRDTDYGYTF
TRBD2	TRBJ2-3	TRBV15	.	TGTGCCACCAGCAGAGTGACTAGCGGGAGGGGATTCACAGATACGCAGTATTTT	CATSRVTSGRGFTDTQYF
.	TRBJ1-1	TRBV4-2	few	TGTGCCAGCAGCCTGACATCCGGTACTGAAGCTTTCTTT	CASSLTSGTEAFF
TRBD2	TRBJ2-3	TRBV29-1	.	TGCAGCGTTGGAGGATTAGCGGGAGGAGGATTAACAGATACGCAGTATTTT	CSVGGLAGGGLTDTQYF
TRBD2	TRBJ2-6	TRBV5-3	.	TGTGCCAGAAGCTTGGTAGTAGCGGGGGAGAGCTCTGGGGCCAACGTCCTGACTTTC	CARSLVVAGESSGANVLTF
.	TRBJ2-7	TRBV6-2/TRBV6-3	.	TGTGCCAGCAGTTACTTTGGCCCCCGACAGGTACTTTCCTACGAGCAGTACTTC	CASSYFGPRQVLSYEQYF
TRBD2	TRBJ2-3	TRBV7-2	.	TGTGCCAGCAGCTTAACACTAGCGGGGACAGATACGCAGTATTTT	CASSLTLAGTDTQYF
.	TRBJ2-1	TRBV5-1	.	TGCGCCAGCAGCTTGGACAGGGCCTTCCTTGAGCAGTTCTTC	CASSLDRAFLEQFF
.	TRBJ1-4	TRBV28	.	TGTGCCAGCAGTGCCCCAGGGCTTGGTGAAAAACTGTTTTTT	CASSAPGLGEKLFF
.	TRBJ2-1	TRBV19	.	TGTGCCAGTAGTCGGGGGTTCTACAATGAGCAGTTCTTC	CASSRGFYNEQFF